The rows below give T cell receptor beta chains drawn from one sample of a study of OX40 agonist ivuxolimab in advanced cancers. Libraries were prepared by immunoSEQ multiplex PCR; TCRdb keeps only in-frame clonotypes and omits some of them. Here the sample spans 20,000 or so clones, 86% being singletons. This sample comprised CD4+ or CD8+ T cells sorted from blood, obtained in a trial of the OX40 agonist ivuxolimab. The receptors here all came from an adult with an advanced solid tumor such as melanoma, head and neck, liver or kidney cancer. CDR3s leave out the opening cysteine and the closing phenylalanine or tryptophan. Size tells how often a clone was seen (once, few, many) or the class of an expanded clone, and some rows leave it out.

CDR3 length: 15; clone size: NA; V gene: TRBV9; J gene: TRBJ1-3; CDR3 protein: ASSPSWGGALGNTIY
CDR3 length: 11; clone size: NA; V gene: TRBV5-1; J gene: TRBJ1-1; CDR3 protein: ASSLDQNTEAF
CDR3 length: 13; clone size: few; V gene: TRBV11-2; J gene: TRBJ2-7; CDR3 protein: ASSPWEGISYEQY
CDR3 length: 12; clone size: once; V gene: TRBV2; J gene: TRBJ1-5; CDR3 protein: ASSVSYSNQPQH
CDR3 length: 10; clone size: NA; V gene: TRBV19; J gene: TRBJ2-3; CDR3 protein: ASSAIWDTQY
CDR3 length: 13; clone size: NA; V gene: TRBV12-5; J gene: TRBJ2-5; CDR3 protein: ASGPSSGGAETQY
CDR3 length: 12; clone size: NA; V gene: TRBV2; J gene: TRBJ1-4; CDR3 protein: ASSRTGGNEKLF
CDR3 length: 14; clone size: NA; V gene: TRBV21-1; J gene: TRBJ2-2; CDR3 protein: ASSLRQGVNTGELF
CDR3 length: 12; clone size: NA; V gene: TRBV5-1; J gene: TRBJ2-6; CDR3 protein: ASRQGTGANVLT
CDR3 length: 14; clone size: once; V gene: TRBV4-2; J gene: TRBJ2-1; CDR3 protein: ASSSLGFSGNNEQF
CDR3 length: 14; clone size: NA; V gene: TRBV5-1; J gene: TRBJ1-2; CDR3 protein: ASSPPPGQGVYGYT
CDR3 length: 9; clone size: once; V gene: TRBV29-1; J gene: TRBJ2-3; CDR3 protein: SARPGDTQY
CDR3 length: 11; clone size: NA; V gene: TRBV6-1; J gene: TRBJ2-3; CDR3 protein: ASSEGNTDTQY
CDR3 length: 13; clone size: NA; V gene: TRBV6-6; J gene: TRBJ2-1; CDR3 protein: ASSGRGTSGDEQF
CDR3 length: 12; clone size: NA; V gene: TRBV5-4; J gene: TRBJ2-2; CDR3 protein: ASSSTANTGELF
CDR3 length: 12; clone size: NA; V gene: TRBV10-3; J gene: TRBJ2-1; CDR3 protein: AIRGTSGSVEQF
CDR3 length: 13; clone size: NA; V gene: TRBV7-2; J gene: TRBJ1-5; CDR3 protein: ASSLVGRSNQPQH
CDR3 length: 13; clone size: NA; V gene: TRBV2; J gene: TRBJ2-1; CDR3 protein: ASRGGTSGRNEQF
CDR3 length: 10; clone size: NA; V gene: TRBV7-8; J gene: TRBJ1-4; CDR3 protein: ASSQGGRRLF
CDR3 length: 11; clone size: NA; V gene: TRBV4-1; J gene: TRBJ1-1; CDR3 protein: ASSKNGQIEAF
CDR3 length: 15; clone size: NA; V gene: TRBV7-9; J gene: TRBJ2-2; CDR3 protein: ASSSLAVTANTGELF
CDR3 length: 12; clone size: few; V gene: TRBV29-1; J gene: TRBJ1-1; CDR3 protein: SVHSTGTDTEAF
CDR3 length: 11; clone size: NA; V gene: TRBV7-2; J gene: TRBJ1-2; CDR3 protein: ASSLVASYGYT
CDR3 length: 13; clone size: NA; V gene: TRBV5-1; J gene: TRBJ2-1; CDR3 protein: ASSWGQSSYNEQF
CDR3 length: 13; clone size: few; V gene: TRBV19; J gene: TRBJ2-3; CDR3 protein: ASSQSGGKSGAQY
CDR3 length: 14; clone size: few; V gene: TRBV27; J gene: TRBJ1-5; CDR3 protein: ASSRTRGNSNQPQH
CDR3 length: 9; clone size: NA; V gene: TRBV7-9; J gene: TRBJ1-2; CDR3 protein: ASSLGTGNT
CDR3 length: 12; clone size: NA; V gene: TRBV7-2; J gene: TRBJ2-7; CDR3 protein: ASSRGTSNYEQY
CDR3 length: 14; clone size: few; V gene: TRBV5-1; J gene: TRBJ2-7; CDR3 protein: ASSPGYGSGAYEQY
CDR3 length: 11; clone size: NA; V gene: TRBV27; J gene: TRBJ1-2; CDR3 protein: ASRSGQNYGYT
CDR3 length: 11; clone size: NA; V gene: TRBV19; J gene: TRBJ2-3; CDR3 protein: ASSIRGGDTQY
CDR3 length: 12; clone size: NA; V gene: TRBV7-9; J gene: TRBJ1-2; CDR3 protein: ASSSGAINYGYT
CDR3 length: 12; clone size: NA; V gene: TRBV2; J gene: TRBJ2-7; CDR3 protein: ASSTGHFSYEQY
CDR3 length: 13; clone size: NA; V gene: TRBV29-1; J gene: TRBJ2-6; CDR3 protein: SVIGEGSGANVLT
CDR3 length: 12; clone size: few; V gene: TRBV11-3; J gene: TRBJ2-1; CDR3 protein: ASSLGVEHNEQF
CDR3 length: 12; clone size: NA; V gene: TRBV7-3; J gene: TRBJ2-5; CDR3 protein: ASSQTSGQETQY
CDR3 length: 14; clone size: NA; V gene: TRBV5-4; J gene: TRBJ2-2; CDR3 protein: ASSHGSKVVTGELF
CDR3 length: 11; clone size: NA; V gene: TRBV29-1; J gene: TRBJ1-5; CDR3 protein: SVGMANNQPQH
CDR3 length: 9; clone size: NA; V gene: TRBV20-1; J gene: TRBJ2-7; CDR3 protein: SARSGLGAY
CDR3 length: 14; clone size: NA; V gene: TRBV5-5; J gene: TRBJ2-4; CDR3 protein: ASSALGTSGGNIQY
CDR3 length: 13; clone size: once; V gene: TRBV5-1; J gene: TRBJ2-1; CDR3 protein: ASSQDRGRYNEQF